Following are 15 T cell receptor beta chains from one sample sequenced in a study of CD8+ T cells in alopecia areata. Following RNA extraction, reverse transcription yielded cDNA that acted as the sequencing template. The assay was immunoSEQ multiplex PCR, and TCRdb's table has in-frame clones only and misses some. The sample yields hundreds of thousands of clones, 67% seen once. The specimen comprised CD4+ T cells sorted from blood, sampled at week 0. The receptors here all came from a human donor with alopecia areata.

The chain couples TRBV25-1 to TRBJ2-5; unclear D gene. Trimming took off 5 bases at V and 7 bases at J, with 11 bases between the two ends. The germline V gene has CDR1 MGHDK and CDR2 SYGVNS. The CDR3 is 12 residues long. CDR3 in amino acids: CASSPPTGTQYF. CDR3 nucleotides: TGTGCCAGCAGTCCTCCAACTGGGACCCAGTACTTC.

The V and J genes are TRBV6-6 and TRBJ2-7; 7 bases match TRBD1. Trimming removed 7 bases from V and 1 base from J; junction bases left unmatched: 7. CDR1 is MNHNY and CDR2 is SVGAGI in the germline V gene (reference sequence). CDR3 length: 14 residues. The CDR3 spells CASTLPGQSYEQYF. In DNA, the CDR3 is TGTGCCAGCACACTACCGGGACAGTCCTACGAGCAGTACTTC.

CDR3 in amino acids: CSAQTREETQYF. The DNA of the CDR3 is TGCAGCGCCCAGACCAGGGAAGAGACCCAGTACTTC. The V and J genes are TRBV29-1 and TRBJ2-5; possible D gene TRBD1, 5 bases. The germline V gene has CDR1 SQVTM and CDR2 ANQGSEA. The CDR3 totals 12 residues. Trimming shortened V by 7 bases and J by 3 bases, and 12 bases separated the two germline ends.

V usage is TRBV29-1 and J usage is TRBJ2-3, with unresolved D. Trimming removed 6 bases from V and 5 bases from J, with 6 bases in between. CDR1 is SQVTM, CDR2 ANQGSEA, per germline. The CDR3 has 10 amino acids. In DNA, the CDR3 is TGCAGCGTCGTAGAAGATACGCAGTATTTT. Translation gives CSVVEDTQYF.

This clone was counted between two and nine times. The chain combines TRBV7-3 with TRBJ1-1; tentative D call: TRBD1 (5 bases). Between the trimmed V and J ends, which lost 1 base and 0 bases, there was a span of 9 bases. Germline V gene sequence: CDR1 SGHTA, CDR2 FQGTGA. CDR3 length: 15 amino acids. In nucleotides, the CDR3 is TGTGCCAGCAGCTTAATTGGAGGGGTGAACACTGAAGCTTTCTTT. Translating gives CASSLIGGVNTEAFF.

The table lists this clone with a count of one. The chain carries TRBV30 and TRBJ2-3; D may correspond to TRBD1 or TRBD2 (7 bases each). The length of the CDR3 is 14 residues. The V end lost 5 bases, the J end lost 3 bases, and 15 bases lay between the germline ends. Germline V gene lookup returns CDR1 GTSNPN and CDR2 SVGIG (reference sequence). The DNA of the CDR3 is TGTGCCTGGGAGCGGGACAGACGAACAGATACGCAGTATTTT. This codes for CAWERDRRTDTQYF. Drawing the rest from reference TRBV30 and TRBJ2-3, the complete variable domain is SQTIHQWPATLVQPVGSPLSLECTVEGTSNPNLYWYRQAAGRGLQLLFYSVGIGQISSEVPQNLSASRPQDRQFILSSKKLLLSDSGFYLCAWERDRRTDTQYFGPGTRLTVL.

This clone turned up a few times. J is TRBJ2-7 and V is TRBV2, with 7 bases aligning to TRBD1. The CDR3 has 13 residues. CDR1 and CDR2 (germline): SNHLY, FYNNEI. Trimming cost V 10 bases and J 4 bases; bases outside gene matches: 10. CDR3 coding DNA: TGTGCCACTTCGACAGGGCGTCGGTACGAGCAGTACTTC. This translates into CATSTGRRYEQYF.

The chain uses TRBV29-1 and TRBJ2-1, with 14 bases fitting TRBD2. The V segment lost 6 bases and the J segment 2 bases; nucleotides outside the gene matches: 9. Germline V gene sequence: CDR1 SQVTM, CDR2 ANQGSEA. CDR3 length: 17 amino acids. CDR3 in DNA: TGCAGCGTGGGACCCGGACTAGCGGGGGGAACCTACAATGAGCAGTTCTTC. The encoded protein is CSVGPGLAGGTYNEQFF.

V is TRBV5-4 and J is TRBJ2-5, with TRBD2 matching 13 bases. The CDR3 has 15 amino acids. The V gene's germline CDR1 is SGHNT and CDR2 YYREEE (reference sequence). V lost 4 bases and J lost 5; bases outside the gene matches: 5. The CDR3 is CASSRTSGGGETQYF. In nucleotides, the CDR3 is TGTGCCAGCAGCAGGACTAGCGGGGGAGGGGAGACCCAGTACTTC.

This clone has just a few counts. The chain joins TRBV15 to TRBJ2-1; D is unresolved. Germline-derived CDR1 and CDR2 are LNHNV and YYDKDF (reference sequence). The length of the CDR3 is 13 residues. Trimming left V 5 bases short and J 6 bases short, with 11 bases between. The CDR3 nucleotides are TGTGCCACCAGCGGAGCTTTGGGCAATGAGCAGTTCTTC. It codes for CATSGALGNEQFF.

CDR3 amino acids: CASSTVAGGHNEQFF. CDR3 DNA: TGTGCCAGCAGCACCGTAGCGGGGGGCCACAATGAGCAGTTCTTC. V gene TRBV11-2 combines with J gene TRBJ2-1; 10 bases are shared with TRBD2. Germline assignment: CDR1 SGHAT and CDR2 FQNNGV. There are 15 residues in the CDR3. V lost 5 bases to trimming and J lost 5 bases; unmatched junction nucleotides: 6.

A note on this clone: The same CDR3 also results from other DNA sequences found in this sample. V and J are TRBV30 and TRBJ2-3; 8 bases map to TRBD2. Germline V CDR1 and CDR2: GTSNPN, SVGIG (reference sequence). V shed 4 bases and J 3 bases; nucleotides not matched to a gene: 3. CDR3 length equals 13 residues. CDR3 sequence reads: CAWTGLGTDTQYF. CDR3 DNA sequence: TGTGCCTGGACGGGACTAGGTACAGATACGCAGTATTTT.

The rearrangement joins TRBV20-1 to TRBJ2-3; possibly TRBD2 for D (5 bases). This CDR3 contains 11 residues. V was cut by 8 bases and J by 6 bases, with 12 bases left in between. Germline V CDR1 and CDR2: DFQATT, SNEGSKA (reference sequence). The CDR3 loop reads CSPLTGDTQYF. CDR3 nucleotides: TGCAGTCCCCTCACGGGGGATACGCAGTATTTT.

CDR3 amino acids: CAWSTGRRRTEAFF. CDR3 coding DNA: TGTGCCTGGAGTACAGGGCGAAGGAGGACTGAAGCTTTCTTT. The chain is built from TRBV30 and TRBJ1-1; tentatively, D is TRBD1 (6 bases). The CDR3 consists of 14 residues. Germline V gene sequence: CDR1 GTSNPN, CDR2 SVGIG (reference sequence). V was clipped by 2 bases and J by 5 bases, with 15 bases between them.

This chain links TRBV27 with TRBJ1-2; no clear D gene. The V gene lost 6 bases and the J gene lost 4 bases, with 12 bases spanning the gap. The germline gives CDR1 MNHEY, CDR2 SMNVEV (reference sequence). This CDR3 is built from 13 residues. Here the CDR3 DNA reads TGTGCCAGCAGAAAAGGACTAGGCTATGGCTACACCTTC. As protein: CASRKGLGYGYTF.